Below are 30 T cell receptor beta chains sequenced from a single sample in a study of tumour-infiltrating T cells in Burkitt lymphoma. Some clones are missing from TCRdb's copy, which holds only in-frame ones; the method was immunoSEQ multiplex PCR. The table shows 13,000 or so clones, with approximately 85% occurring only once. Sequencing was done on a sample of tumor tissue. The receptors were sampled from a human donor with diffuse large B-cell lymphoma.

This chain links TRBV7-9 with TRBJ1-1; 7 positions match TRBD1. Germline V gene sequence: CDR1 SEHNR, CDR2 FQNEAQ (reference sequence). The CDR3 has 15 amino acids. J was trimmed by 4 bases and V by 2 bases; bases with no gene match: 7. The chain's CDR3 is CASSLPRGLSTEAFF. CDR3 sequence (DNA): TGTGCCAGCAGCTTACCTAGGGGGCTGAGCACTGAAGCTTTCTTT.

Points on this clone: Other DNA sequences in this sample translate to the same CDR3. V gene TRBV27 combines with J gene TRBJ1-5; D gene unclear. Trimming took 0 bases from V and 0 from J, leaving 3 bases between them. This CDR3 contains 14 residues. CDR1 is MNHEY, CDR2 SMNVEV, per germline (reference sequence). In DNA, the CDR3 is TGTGCCAGCAGTTTATCTCGTAGCAATCAGCCCCAGCATTTT. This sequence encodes CASSLSRSNQPQHF.

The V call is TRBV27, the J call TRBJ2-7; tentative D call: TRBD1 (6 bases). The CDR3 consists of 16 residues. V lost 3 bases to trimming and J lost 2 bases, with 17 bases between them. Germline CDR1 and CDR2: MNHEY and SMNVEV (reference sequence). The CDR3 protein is CASSFSTGSTPYEQYF. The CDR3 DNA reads TGTGCCAGCAGTTTTTCGACAGGTAGTACCCCCTACGAGCAGTACTTC.

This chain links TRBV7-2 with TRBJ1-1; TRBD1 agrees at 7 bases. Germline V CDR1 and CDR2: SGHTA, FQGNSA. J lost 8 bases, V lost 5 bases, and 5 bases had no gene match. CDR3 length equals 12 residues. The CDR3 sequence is CASSEQGREAFF. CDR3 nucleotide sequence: TGTGCCAGCAGCGAACAGGGGAGGGAAGCTTTCTTT.

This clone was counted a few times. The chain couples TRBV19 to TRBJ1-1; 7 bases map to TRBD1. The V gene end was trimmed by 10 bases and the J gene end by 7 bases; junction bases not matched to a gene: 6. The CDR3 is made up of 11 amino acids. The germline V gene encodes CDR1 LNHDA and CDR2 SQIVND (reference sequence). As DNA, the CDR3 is TGTGCCACCCAAAGGGGGCTTGAAGCTTTCTTT. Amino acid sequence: CATQRGLEAFF.

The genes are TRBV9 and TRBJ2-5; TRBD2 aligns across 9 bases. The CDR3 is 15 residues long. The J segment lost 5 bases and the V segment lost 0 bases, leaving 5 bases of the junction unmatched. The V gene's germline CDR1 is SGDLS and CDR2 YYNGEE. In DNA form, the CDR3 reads TGTGCCAGCAGCGTAGGGCTAGCGGGGATGGAGACCCAGTACTTC. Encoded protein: CASSVGLAGMETQYF.

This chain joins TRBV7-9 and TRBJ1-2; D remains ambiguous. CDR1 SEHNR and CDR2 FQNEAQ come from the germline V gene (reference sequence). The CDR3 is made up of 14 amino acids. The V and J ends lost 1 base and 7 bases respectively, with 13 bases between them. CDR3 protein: CASSLDRERFGYTF. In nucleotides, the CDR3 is TGTGCCAGCAGCTTAGATAGGGAAAGATTTGGCTACACCTTC.

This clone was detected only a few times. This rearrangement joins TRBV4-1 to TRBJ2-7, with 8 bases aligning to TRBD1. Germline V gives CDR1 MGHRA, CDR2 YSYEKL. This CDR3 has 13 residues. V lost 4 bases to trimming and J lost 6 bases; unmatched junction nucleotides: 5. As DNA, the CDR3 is TGCGCCAGCAGCCCGGGACAGGAGCTCGAGCAGTACTTC. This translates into CASSPGQELEQYF.

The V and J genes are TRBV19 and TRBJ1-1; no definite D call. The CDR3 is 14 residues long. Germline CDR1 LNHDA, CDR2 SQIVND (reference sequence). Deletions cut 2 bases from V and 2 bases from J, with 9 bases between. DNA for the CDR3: TGTGCCAGTAGTATATACAGAGAAAACACTGAAGCTTTCTTT. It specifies CASSIYRENTEAFF.

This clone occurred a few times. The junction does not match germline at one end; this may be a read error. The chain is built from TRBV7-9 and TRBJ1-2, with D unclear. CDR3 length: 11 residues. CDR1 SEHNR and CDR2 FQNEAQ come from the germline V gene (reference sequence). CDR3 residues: CASSALWSAPF. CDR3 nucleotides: TGTGCCAGCAGCGCGTTATGGTCTGCACCCTTC.

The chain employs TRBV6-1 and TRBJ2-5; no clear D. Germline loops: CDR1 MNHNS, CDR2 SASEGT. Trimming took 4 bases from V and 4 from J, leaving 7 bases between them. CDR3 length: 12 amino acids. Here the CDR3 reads CASSASGETQYF. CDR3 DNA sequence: TGTGCCAGCAGTGCCTCGGGAGAGACCCAGTACTTC.

CDR3 amino acids: CASSSQGGTTYNEQFF. As DNA, the CDR3 is TGTGCCAGCAGCTCACAGGGGGGGACTACCTACAATGAGCAGTTCTTC. V and J are TRBV7-3 and TRBJ2-1; D perhaps matches TRBD1 (8 bases). CDR1 SGHTA and CDR2 FQGTGA come from the germline V gene. This CDR3 is 16 amino acids long. Between the trimmed V and J ends, which lost 4 bases and 2 bases, there was a span of 15 bases.

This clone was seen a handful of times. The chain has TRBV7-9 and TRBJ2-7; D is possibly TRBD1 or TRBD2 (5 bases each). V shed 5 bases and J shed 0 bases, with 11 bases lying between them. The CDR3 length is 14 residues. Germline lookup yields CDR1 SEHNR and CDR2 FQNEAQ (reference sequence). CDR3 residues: CASSRGPSSYEQYF. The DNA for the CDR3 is TGTGCCAGCAGCCGGGGACCGAGCTCCTACGAGCAGTACTTC.

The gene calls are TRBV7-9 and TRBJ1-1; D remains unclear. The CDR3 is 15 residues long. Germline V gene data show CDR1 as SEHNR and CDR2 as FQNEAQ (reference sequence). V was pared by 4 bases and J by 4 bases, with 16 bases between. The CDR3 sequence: CASSSTWSTSTEAFF. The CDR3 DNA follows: TGTGCCAGCAGCTCAACGTGGAGTACGAGCACTGAAGCTTTCTTT.

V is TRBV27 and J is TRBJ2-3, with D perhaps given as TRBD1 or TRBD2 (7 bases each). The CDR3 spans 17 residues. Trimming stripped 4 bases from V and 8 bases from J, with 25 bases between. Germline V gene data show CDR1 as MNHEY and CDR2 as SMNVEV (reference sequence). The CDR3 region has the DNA TGTGCCAGCAGTTCGTATGGGCGGGGGCGCCCAGGGGGTACGCAGTATTTT. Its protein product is CASSSYGRGRPGGTQYF.

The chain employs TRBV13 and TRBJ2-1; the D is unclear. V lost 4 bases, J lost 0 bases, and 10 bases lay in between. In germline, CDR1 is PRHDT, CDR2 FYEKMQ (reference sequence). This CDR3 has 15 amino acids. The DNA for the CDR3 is TGTGCCAGCAGCTCCACCGCGGTCTCCTACAATGAGCAGTTCTTC. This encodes CASSSTAVSYNEQFF.

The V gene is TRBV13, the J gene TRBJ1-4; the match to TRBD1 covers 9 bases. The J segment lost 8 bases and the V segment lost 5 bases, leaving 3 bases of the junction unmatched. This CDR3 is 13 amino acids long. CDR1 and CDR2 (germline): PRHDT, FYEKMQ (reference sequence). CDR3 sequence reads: CASSRTGVEKLFF. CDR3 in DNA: TGTGCCAGCAGCAGGACAGGGGTGGAAAAACTGTTTTTT. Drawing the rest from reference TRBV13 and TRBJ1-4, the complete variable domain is AAGVIQSPRHLIKEKRETATLKCYPIPRHDTVYWYQQGPGQDPQFLISFYEKMQSDKGSIPDRFSAQQFSDYHSELNMSSLELGDSALYFCASSRTGVEKLFFGSGTQLSVL.

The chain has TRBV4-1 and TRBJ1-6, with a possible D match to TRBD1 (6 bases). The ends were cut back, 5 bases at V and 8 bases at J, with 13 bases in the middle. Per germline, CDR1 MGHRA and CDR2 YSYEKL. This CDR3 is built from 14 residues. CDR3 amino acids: CASSKRQVDSPLHF. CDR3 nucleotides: TGCGCCAGCAGCAAGCGACAGGTAGATTCACCCCTCCACTTT.

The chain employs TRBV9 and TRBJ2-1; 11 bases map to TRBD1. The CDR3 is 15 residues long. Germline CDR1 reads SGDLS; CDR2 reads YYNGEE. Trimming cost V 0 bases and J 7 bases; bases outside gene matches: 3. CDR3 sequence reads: CASSVAGTGGNEQFF. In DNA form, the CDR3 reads TGTGCCAGCAGCGTAGCCGGGACAGGGGGGAATGAGCAGTTCTTC.

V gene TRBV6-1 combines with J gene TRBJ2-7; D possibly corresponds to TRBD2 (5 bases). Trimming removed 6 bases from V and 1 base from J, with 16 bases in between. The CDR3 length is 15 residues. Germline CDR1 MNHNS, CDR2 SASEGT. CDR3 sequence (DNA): TGTGCCAGCAGAGGGTTTCTAGCCGATTCCTACGAGCAGTACTTC. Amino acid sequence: CASRGFLADSYEQYF.

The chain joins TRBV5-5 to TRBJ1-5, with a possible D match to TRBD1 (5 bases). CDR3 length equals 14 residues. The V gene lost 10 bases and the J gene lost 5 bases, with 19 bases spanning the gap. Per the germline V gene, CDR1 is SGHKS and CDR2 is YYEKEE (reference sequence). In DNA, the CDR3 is TGTGCCTCTAATCCGGATGGGGCCCATCAGCCCCAGCATTTT. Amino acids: CASNPDGAHQPQHF.

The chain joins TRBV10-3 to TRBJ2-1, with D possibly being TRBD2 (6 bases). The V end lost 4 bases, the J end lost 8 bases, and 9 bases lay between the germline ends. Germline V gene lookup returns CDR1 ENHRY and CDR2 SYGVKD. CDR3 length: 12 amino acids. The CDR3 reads CAISAGVDEQFF. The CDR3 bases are TGTGCCATCAGTGCGGGGGTCGATGAGCAGTTCTTC.

The CDR3 loop is CASSLQGALGEQYF. CDR3 in DNA: TGCGCCAGCAGCTTACAGGGGGCTTTGGGCGAGCAGTACTTC. V usage is TRBV5-1 and J usage is TRBJ2-7; 9 bases are shared with TRBD1. V dropped 2 bases and J dropped 6; count of bases not matched to a gene: 6. This CDR3 spans 14 amino acids. CDR1 SGHRS and CDR2 YFSETQ come from the germline V gene.

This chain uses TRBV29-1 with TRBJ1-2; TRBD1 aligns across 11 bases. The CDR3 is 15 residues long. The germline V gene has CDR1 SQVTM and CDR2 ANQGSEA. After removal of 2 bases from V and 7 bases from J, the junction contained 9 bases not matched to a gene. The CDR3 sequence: CSVEIYTDRGLGYTF. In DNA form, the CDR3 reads TGCAGCGTTGAAATATACACGGACAGGGGGCTTGGCTACACCTTC.

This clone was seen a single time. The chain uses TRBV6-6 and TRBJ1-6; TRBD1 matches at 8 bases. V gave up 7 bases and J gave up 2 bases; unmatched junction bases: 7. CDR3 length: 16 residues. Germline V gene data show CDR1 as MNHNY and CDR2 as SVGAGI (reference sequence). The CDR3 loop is CASTLSGQAYNSPLHF. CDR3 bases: TGTGCCAGCACTCTGTCGGGACAGGCCTATAATTCACCCCTCCACTTT.

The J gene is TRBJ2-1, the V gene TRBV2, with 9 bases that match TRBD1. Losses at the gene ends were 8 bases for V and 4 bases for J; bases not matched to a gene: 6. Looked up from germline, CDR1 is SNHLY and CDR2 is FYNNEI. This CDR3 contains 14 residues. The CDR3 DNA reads TGTGCCAGCTTTCCGGGACAGGGTTACAATGAGCAGTTCTTC. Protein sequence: CASFPGQGYNEQFF.

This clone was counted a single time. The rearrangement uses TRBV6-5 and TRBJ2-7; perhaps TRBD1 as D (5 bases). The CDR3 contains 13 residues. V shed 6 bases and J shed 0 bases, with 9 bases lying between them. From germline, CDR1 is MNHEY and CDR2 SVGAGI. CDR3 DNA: TGTGCCAGCAGGACCGGACACTCCTACGAGCAGTACTTC. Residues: CASRTGHSYEQYF.

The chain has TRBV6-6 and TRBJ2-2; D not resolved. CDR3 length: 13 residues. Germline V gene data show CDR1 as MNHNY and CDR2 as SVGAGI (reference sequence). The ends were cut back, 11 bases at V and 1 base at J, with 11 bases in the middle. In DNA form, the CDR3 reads TGTGCCCACTGGGCCCTGAACACCGGGGAGCTGTTTTTT. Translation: CAHWALNTGELFF.

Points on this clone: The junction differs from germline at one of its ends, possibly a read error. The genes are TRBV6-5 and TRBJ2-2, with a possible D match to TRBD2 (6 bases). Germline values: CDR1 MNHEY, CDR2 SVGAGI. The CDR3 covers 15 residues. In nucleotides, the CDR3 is TGTGTCAGCACTTCTCCGGGGGAGAACACCGGGGAGCTGTTTTTT. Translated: CVSTSPGENTGELFF.

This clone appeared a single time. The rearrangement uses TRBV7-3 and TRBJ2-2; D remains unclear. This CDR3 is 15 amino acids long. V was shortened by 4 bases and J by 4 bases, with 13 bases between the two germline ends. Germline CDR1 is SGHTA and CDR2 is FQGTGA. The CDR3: CASSSTLDPTGELFF. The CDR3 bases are TGTGCCAGCAGCTCGACCCTCGATCCCACCGGGGAGCTGTTTTTT.